This T cell receptor beta chain was obtained from a study of blood T cell repertoires in COVID-19. In assigning cohorts, the study relied on participant-reported clinical history. Profiled with immunoSEQ multiplex PCR; TCRdb holds only in-frame clones, not every one. Counted here are roughly 500,000 clones, 88% occurring once; the ten biggest clones make up about 1.7%. Germline CDR1 reads LNHDA; CDR2 reads SQIVND (reference sequence). This CDR3 has 15 residues. The J segment lost 5 bases and the V segment lost 11 bases, leaving 18 bases of the junction unmatched. The sequenced material came from PBMCs or T cells enriched from blood (not recorded which). This receptor was taken from a woman in her forties who had recovered from COVID-19. The genes are TRBV19 and TRBJ2-7; 7 nucleotides match TRBD1. CDR3 amino acids: CAGNLRQGRDDEQYF. In nucleotides, the CDR3 is TGTGCCGGAAACCTCCGACAGGGTAGGGACGACGAGCAGTACTTC.